The 6 T cell receptor beta chains below all came from one sample that was sequenced in a study of control samples from healthy donors and cancer patients. This table comes from immunoSEQ multiplex PCR, and its TCRdb copy is limited to in-frame clones, with some not included. This table has roughly 120,000 clones, under 95% appearing once. Sample: PBMCs. These receptors originate from a man between 50 and 59 years old with head and neck cancer.

The chain links TRBV5-1 to TRBJ1-1; D call uncertain. This CDR3 region has 14 residues. From germline, CDR1 is SGHRS and CDR2 YFSETQ. The germline V and J ends were trimmed by 7 bases and 0 bases, with 13 bases remaining between them. This chain's CDR3 is CASATAIMNTEAFF. CDR3 DNA sequence: TGCGCCAGCGCCACAGCCATAATGAACACTGAAGCTTTCTTT.

This sequence joins TRBV21-1 and TRBJ2-2; TRBD2, the D gene given by the table, was not confirmed from the DNA. TRBV21-1 corresponds to a pseudogene. The CDR3 loop spans 14 amino acids. The CDR3 DNA reads TGTGCCAGCAGCAAAGGACTAGCGGCGGGGGAGCTGTTTTTT. Translating gives CASSKGLAAGELFF.

The J gene is TRBJ2-1, the V gene TRBV5-8; D gene ambiguous. Germline values: CDR1 SGHTS, CDR2 YDEGEE. The germline V and J ends were trimmed by 2 bases and 6 bases, with 9 bases remaining between them. The length of the CDR3 is 13 residues. The DNA of the CDR3 is TGTGCCAGCAGCTTCGAGGTGGTCAATGAGCAGTTCTTC. It is translated as CASSFEVVNEQFF. The full variable domain, completed using reference TRBV5-8 and TRBJ2-1, is EAGVTQSPTHLIKTRGQQATLRCSPISGHTSVYWYQQALGLGLQFLLWYDEGEERNRGNFPPRFSGRQFPNYSSELNVNALELEDSALYLCASSFEVVNEQFFGPGTRLTVL.

J is TRBJ2-2 and V is TRBV6-5, with D perhaps TRBD1 (6 bases). The CDR3 runs to 15 residues. V was trimmed by 6 bases and J by 4 bases, leaving 15 bases between them. In germline, CDR1 is MNHEY, CDR2 SVGAGI. CDR3 nucleotides: TGTGCCAGCAGACCGGGACACCTCGTCACCGGGGAGCTGTTTTTT. Translation gives CASRPGHLVTGELFF.

CDR3 bases: TGTGCCAGCAGTGAAGGGCAGATGTATAGCAATCAGCCCCAGCATTTT. Translation gives CASSEGQMYSNQPQHF. The genes are TRBV6-1 and TRBJ1-5; D not resolved. The CDR3 consists of 16 residues. Trimming stripped 1 base from V and 0 bases from J, with 10 bases between. CDR1 is MNHNS and CDR2 is SASEGT in the germline V gene.

This rearrangement joins TRBV7-9 to TRBJ1-2; D is possibly TRBD1 (6 bases). CDR1 SEHNR and CDR2 FQNEAQ come from the germline V gene (reference sequence). Trimming pared 1 base from V and 13 bases from J, leaving 22 bases between. CDR3 length: 15 amino acids. The CDR3 bases are TGTGCCAGCAGCTTAGGGACAGCCGGTATTAAGTATCTCACCTTC. It translates to CASSLGTAGIKYLTF.